The following is a T cell receptor beta chain sequence with its context. TCRdb independently ran MiXCR on the PCR reads; one entry per CDR3 protein. This table holds approximately 84,000 distinct CDR3 sequences, approximately 51% found once. The sample originates from a study of CDR3 diversity in severe acne. The CDR3 is 14 amino acids. V dropped 6 bases and J dropped 5; count of bases not matched to a gene: 11. Germline CDR1 and CDR2: DFQATT and SNEGSKA (reference sequence). Material: blood. This sequence originates from a male donor in good health, without acne. The gene calls are TRBV20-1 and TRBJ2-7; 9 bases map to TRBD2. The DNA of the CDR3 is TGCAGTGCCAGCAGCTTAGGACTAGCGAACGAGCAGTACTTC. Protein sequence: CSASSLGLANEQYF.